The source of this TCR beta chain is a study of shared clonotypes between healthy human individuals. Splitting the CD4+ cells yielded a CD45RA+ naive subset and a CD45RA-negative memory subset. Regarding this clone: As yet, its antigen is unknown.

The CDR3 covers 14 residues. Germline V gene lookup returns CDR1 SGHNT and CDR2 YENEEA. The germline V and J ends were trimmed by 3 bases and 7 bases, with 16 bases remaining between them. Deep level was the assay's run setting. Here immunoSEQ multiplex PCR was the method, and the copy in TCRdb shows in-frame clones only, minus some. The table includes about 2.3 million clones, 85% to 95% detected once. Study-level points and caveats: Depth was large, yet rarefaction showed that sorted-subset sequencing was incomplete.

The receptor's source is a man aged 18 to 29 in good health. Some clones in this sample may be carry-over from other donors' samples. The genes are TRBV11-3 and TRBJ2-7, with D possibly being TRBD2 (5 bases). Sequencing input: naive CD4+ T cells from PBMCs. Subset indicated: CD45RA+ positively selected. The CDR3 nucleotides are TGTGCCAGCAGCTTGGGTGGCGGGTTCGATGAGCAGTACTTC. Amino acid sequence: CASSLGGGFDEQYF.